These 21 T cell receptor beta chains originate from one sample sequenced in a study of radiotherapy plus CTLA-4 blockade in lung cancer. Clones were read by immunoSEQ multiplex PCR, and TCRdb kept only the in-frame ones, dropping some. The sample lists nearly 15,000 clones; approximately 76% were seen once. Sample: peripheral blood, taken from a patient treated with radiotherapy plus ipilimumab. The receptors derive from a human donor with non-small cell lung cancer whose response to radiotherapy plus ipilimumab could not be evaluated.

This chain links TRBV4-1 with TRBJ2-7, with 9 bases aligning to TRBD2. Per the germline V gene, CDR1 is MGHRA and CDR2 is YSYEKL. The CDR3 length is 14 residues. J lost 3 bases, V lost 3 bases, and 3 bases had no gene match. The CDR3 is CASSHSSGGYEQYF. As DNA, the CDR3 is TGCGCCAGCAGCCATAGTAGCGGGGGCTACGAGCAGTACTTC.

In its sample, this clone was seen a few times. CDR3 sequence (DNA): TGTGCCATCAAGGGACAGAATAACACCGGGGAGCTGTTTTTT. Protein product: CAIKGQNNTGELFF. The J gene is TRBJ2-2, the V gene TRBV21-1; TRBD1, as called in the table, went unchecked against the DNA. TRBV21-1 is a recognized pseudogene. The CDR3 has 14 residues.

This chain links TRBV28 with TRBJ1-2; a possible D gene is TRBD1 (6 bases). The CDR3 extends over 15 amino acids. The V end was cut by 3 bases, the J end by 4 bases, with 15 bases between. Germline values: CDR1 MDHEN, CDR2 SYDVKM. This chain's CDR3 is CASSFAGGPGYGYTF. CDR3 DNA: TGTGCCAGCAGTTTTGCGGGGGGCCCTGGCTATGGCTACACCTTC.

The chain combines TRBV5-1 with TRBJ2-1; TRBD2 might be the D (5 bases). V lost 3 bases, J lost 5 bases, and 15 bases lay in between. The CDR3 spans 15 residues. In germline, CDR1 is SGHRS, CDR2 YFSETQ. As DNA, the CDR3 is TGCGCCAGCAGCTCACGCCGGGGTCGGCACAATGAGCAGTTCTTC. The encoded protein is CASSSRRGRHNEQFF.

V usage is TRBV29-1 and J usage is TRBJ1-1; maybe TRBD1 (6 bases). CDR3 length: 13 residues. The V gene's germline CDR1 is SQVTM and CDR2 ANQGSEA. V lost 6 bases to trimming and J lost 2 bases, with 13 bases between them. The chain's CDR3 is CSVPGHRNTEAFF. The CDR3 region has the DNA TGCAGCGTCCCGGGACATAGAAACACTGAAGCTTTCTTT.

This clone was seen once. This chain uses TRBV5-1 with TRBJ2-1, with 9 bases fitting TRBD2. V lost 2 bases, J lost 0 bases, and 6 bases stayed unmatched. Germline CDR1 SGHRS, CDR2 YFSETQ. The CDR3 length is 17 residues. CDR3 coding DNA: TGCGCCAGCAGCTTCCGACTAGCGGCGGACTCCTACAATGAGCAGTTCTTC. Translated: CASSFRLAADSYNEQFF.

The J gene is TRBJ1-2, the V gene TRBV30; D gene unclear. V was clipped by 5 bases and J by 2 bases, with 12 bases between them. The CDR3 totals 13 residues. Germline lookup yields CDR1 GTSNPN and CDR2 SVGIG (reference sequence). For the CDR3, the DNA is TGTGCCTGGCGTCGGACGGGAAACTATGGCTACACCTTC. Its translation is CAWRRTGNYGYTF.

The chain joins TRBV7-8 to TRBJ2-2; D is perhaps TRBD2 (6 bases). Trimming took 8 bases from V and 2 from J, leaving 12 bases between them. This CDR3 has 14 amino acids. The germline V gene has CDR1 SGHVS and CDR2 FQNEAQ. The CDR3 nucleotides read TGTGCCAGCCGGGACTGGAGAAACACCGGGGAGCTGTTTTTT. It yields the protein CASRDWRNTGELFF.

This chain uses TRBV19 with TRBJ1-5; the match to TRBD1 covers 7 bases. Losses at the gene ends were 7 bases for V and 7 bases for J; bases not matched to a gene: 10. The V gene's germline CDR1 is LNHDA and CDR2 SQIVND (reference sequence). This CDR3 is built from 14 residues. For the CDR3, the DNA is TGTGCCAGTACCGACAGGGTCCTACAACAGCCCCAGCATTTT. Translating it yields CASTDRVLQQPQHF.

V gene TRBV16 combines with J gene TRBJ2-3, with TRBD2 matching 8 bases. Losses at the gene ends were 4 bases for V and 6 bases for J; bases not matched to a gene: 6. This CDR3 has 14 amino acids. The germline V gene has CDR1 KGHSY and CDR2 FQNENV. The CDR3 protein is CASSRPTSVDTQYF. The CDR3 bases are TGTGCCAGCAGCCGACCGACTAGCGTCGATACGCAGTATTTT.

The genes are TRBV9 and TRBJ1-3, with D perhaps matching TRBD1 (6 bases). The ends were cut back, 4 bases at V and 2 bases at J, with 13 bases in the middle. The CDR3 sequence is 15 residues long. CDR1 is SGDLS and CDR2 is YYNGEE in the germline V gene. The CDR3, as DNA: TGTGCCAGCAGCCCCCGGGACAACCCTGGAAACACCATATATTTT. Its translation is CASSPRDNPGNTIYF.

The CDR3 is CASSPPGQGTETQYF. CDR3 bases: TGCGCCAGCAGTCCGCCGGGACAGGGGACCGAGACCCAGTACTTC. The chain links TRBV4-1 to TRBJ2-5, with 10 bases matching TRBD1. The CDR3 covers 15 residues. Germline-derived CDR1 and CDR2 are MGHRA and YSYEKL. After removal of 6 bases from V and 5 bases from J, the junction contained 9 bases not matched to a gene.

The CDR3, as DNA: TGCGCCAGCCAGGGCCCAGGAGCCACAGATACGCAGTATTTT. This sequence encodes CASQGPGATDTQYF. The V gene is TRBV5-1, the J gene TRBJ2-3, with D maybe TRBD1 (5 bases). CDR3 size: 14 residues. The V end lost 7 bases, the J end lost 2 bases, and 14 bases lay between the germline ends. Germline CDR1 and CDR2: SGHRS and YFSETQ.

This clone showed up just once. This chain links TRBV11-2 with TRBJ2-7; D may be TRBD2 (6 bases). Germline values: CDR1 SGHAT, CDR2 FQNNGV. Trimming removed 5 bases at V and 0 bases at J, with 20 bases between. This CDR3 comprises 17 residues. CDR3 DNA sequence: TGTGCCAGCAGCCCCACCTCGGGACTCCAGAGCTCCTACGAGCAGTACTTC. The encoded protein is CASSPTSGLQSSYEQYF.

This clone came up a few times. V is TRBV11-2 and J is TRBJ2-2, with 7 nucleotides matching TRBD1. V was pared by 2 bases and J by 6 bases, with 15 bases of the junction left unmatched. The germline V gene encodes CDR1 SGHAT and CDR2 FQNNGV. This CDR3 contains 18 residues. The CDR3 DNA follows: TGTGCCAGCAGCTTAAGGGTACGGACAGGAAAAAGGGCCGGGGAGCTGTTTTTT. This encodes CASSLRVRTGKRAGELFF. The whole variable domain, filled in from reference TRBV11-2 and TRBJ2-2, reads EAGVAQSPRYKIIEKRQSVAFWCNPISGHATLYWYQQILGQGPKLLIQFQNNGVVDDSQLPKDRFSAERLKGVDSTLKIQPAKLEDSAVYLCASSLRVRTGKRAGELFFGEGSRLTVL.

J is TRBJ2-5 and V is TRBV28, with a possible D match to TRBD2 (6 bases). Deletions cut 4 bases from V and 1 base from J, with 16 bases between. CDR1 is MDHEN and CDR2 is SYDVKM in the germline V gene. The CDR3 is 16 amino acids. CDR3 in amino acids: CASSSRGEAGQETQYF. The CDR3 bases are TGTGCCAGCAGTTCCAGAGGAGAAGCGGGCCAAGAGACCCAGTACTTC.

This clone was seen more than once but under ten times. J is TRBJ1-2 and V is TRBV2; a possible D gene is TRBD1 (5 bases). Germline loops: CDR1 SNHLY, CDR2 FYNNEI. CDR3 length equals 14 residues. The V gene lost 3 bases and the J gene lost 8 bases, with 16 bases spanning the gap. CDR3 in amino acids: CASSDGTSLRGYTF. CDR3 bases: TGTGCCAGCAGTGACGGGACTTCTCTTCGGGGCTACACCTTC.

The count of this clone is one. The rearrangement links TRBV7-2 to TRBJ1-6; 9 nucleotides line up with TRBD1. Germline loops: CDR1 SGHTA, CDR2 FQGNSA. V lost 5 bases, J lost 10 bases, and 6 bases stayed unmatched. The CDR3 extends over 14 amino acids. The CDR3 region is CASSPGTGMSPLHF. In DNA, the CDR3 is TGTGCCAGCAGCCCCGGGACAGGGATGTCACCCCTCCACTTT.

The rearrangement uses TRBV30 and TRBJ1-5; D unclear. The V end was cut by 0 bases, the J end by 1 base, with 7 bases between. Germline V gene sequence: CDR1 GTSNPN, CDR2 SVGIG (reference sequence). CDR3 length: 14 residues. The CDR3 is CAWSVGESNQPQHF. In nucleotides, the CDR3 is TGTGCCTGGAGTGTGGGAGAGAGCAATCAGCCCCAGCATTTT.

V usage is TRBV30 and J usage is TRBJ1-5; D is unresolved. The V end lost 1 base, the J end lost 6 bases, and 7 bases lay between the germline ends. This CDR3 is 12 amino acids long. The germline CDR1 and CDR2 sequences are GTSNPN and SVGIG (reference sequence). The CDR3 nucleotides are TGTGCCTGGAGTGGGGTAGCTCAGCCCCAGCATTTT. Protein sequence: CAWSGVAQPQHF. Complete variable domain (other parts from reference TRBV30 and TRBJ1-5): SQTIHQWPATLVQPVGSPLSLECTVEGTSNPNLYWYRQAAGRGLQLLFYSVGIGQISSEVPQNLSASRPQDRQFILSSKKLLLSDSGFYLCAWSGVAQPQHFGDGTRLSIL.

The chain couples TRBV28 to TRBJ1-2; TRBD1 matches 7 bases. The CDR3 covers 13 residues. Germline CDR1 reads MDHEN; CDR2 reads SYDVKM. J gave up 6 bases and V 6 bases, and 7 bases lay outside the gene matches. CDR3 protein: CASRVDRLHGYTF. The CDR3 DNA is TGTGCCAGCAGGGTGGACAGGCTGCATGGCTACACCTTC.